The next 12 T cell receptor beta chains were all read from a single sample in a study of cytomegalovirus exposure and HLA in healthy donors. 60 Vbeta and 13 Jbeta primers were used in PCR. TCRdb's table, derived via immunoSEQ multiplex PCR, lists solely in-frame clones and lacks some. Among some 150,000 clones listed, 76% were seen once. The sequencing sample was made of PBMCs. All receptors come from a man aged 60 to 75 in good health and CMV-seronegative.

V and J are TRBV15 and TRBJ1-6; TRBD1 is a possible D gene (6 bases). V was trimmed by 0 bases and J by 10 bases, leaving 31 bases between them. Germline loops: CDR1 LNHNV, CDR2 YYDKDF (reference sequence). The CDR3 is 21 residues long. CDR3 residues: CATSRERVGRGEITLDSPLHF. As DNA, the CDR3 is TGTGCCACCAGCAGAGAAAGGGTTGGCAGGGGAGAAATCACCCTCGACTCACCCCTCCACTTT.

The gene calls are TRBV19 and TRBJ1-5; tentative D call: TRBD1 (6 bases). The CDR3 sequence is 15 residues long. Germline-derived CDR1 and CDR2 are LNHDA and SQIVND (reference sequence). The germline V and J ends were trimmed by 1 base and 2 bases, with 9 bases remaining between them. CDR3 sequence: CASSIGNRGNQPQHF. The CDR3 DNA reads as TGTGCCAGTAGTATAGGGAACAGGGGCAATCAGCCCCAGCATTTT.

The J gene is TRBJ2-7, the V gene TRBV6-1; D might be TRBD1 (5 bases). CDR3 size: 15 residues. Germline values: CDR1 MNHNS, CDR2 SASEGT. The V gene lost 0 bases and the J gene lost 2 bases, with 11 bases spanning the gap. CDR3 in amino acids: CASSEAAGSPYEQYF. CDR3 sequence (DNA): TGTGCCAGCAGTGAAGCGGCAGGGTCCCCCTACGAGCAGTACTTC.

This clone has just one count. The CDR3 spells CASSAGTSGAYNEQFF. The CDR3 coding sequence is TGTGCCAGCAGCGCCGGGACTAGCGGGGCTTACAATGAGCAGTTCTTC. The chain couples TRBV6-6 to TRBJ2-1; 13 bases are a match to TRBD2. Germline values: CDR1 MNHNY, CDR2 SVGAGI (reference sequence). The CDR3 has 16 residues. The V segment lost 6 bases and the J segment 4 bases; nucleotides outside the gene matches: 6.

V and J are TRBV19 and TRBJ2-3; D is ambiguous. The CDR3 covers 16 residues. Trimming pared 6 bases from V and 2 bases from J, leaving 18 bases between. The germline V gene encodes CDR1 LNHDA and CDR2 SQIVND (reference sequence). CDR3 nucleotide sequence: TGTGCCAGTAGCCCAAACGCGAATCCGTTCACAGATACGCAGTATTTT. It specifies CASSPNANPFTDTQYF. Filled out from reference TRBV19 and TRBJ2-3, the complete variable domain reads DGGITQSPKYLFRKEGQNVTLSCEQNLNHDAMYWYRQDPGQGLRLIYYSQIVNDFQKGDIAEGYSVSREKKESFPLTVTSAQKNPTAFYLCASSPNANPFTDTQYFGPGTRLTVL.

This sequence joins TRBV4-2 and TRBJ1-6; 8 bases line up with TRBD1. The V segment lost 4 bases and the J segment 10 bases; nucleotides outside the gene matches: 12. The length of the CDR3 is 16 residues. Germline CDR1 LGHNA, CDR2 YNFKEQ. Here the CDR3 reads CASSLGQGTTFSPLHF. The CDR3 DNA reads as TGTGCCAGCAGCCTAGGACAGGGAACCACCTTCTCACCCCTCCACTTT.

The CDR3 coding sequence is TGCGCCAGCAGCCAAATACGAGAGATCTCCGGGGAGCTGTTTTTT. This translates into CASSQIREISGELFF. V is TRBV4-1 and J is TRBJ2-2; no clear D. This CDR3 is 15 amino acids long. CDR1 is MGHRA and CDR2 is YSYEKL in the germline V gene. V was cut by 2 bases and J by 6 bases, with 13 bases left in between.

The CDR3 sequence is CASSPGTGRETQYF. CDR3 nucleotides: TGTGCCAGCTCACCCGGGACAGGGCGCGAGACCCAGTACTTC. This sequence joins TRBV18 and TRBJ2-5, with 9 bases aligning to TRBD1. With V trimmed by 3 bases and J by 5 bases, 4 bases remained unmatched. This CDR3 is 14 amino acids long. CDR1 is KGHSH, CDR2 LQKENI, per germline.

The V call is TRBV7-2, the J call TRBJ1-5; D gene ambiguous. The V end was cut by 3 bases, the J end by 5 bases, with 8 bases between. The CDR3 is made up of 13 amino acids. Germline V CDR1 and CDR2: SGHTA, FQGNSA. CDR3 residues: CASSFNGDQPQHF. The CDR3 nucleotides read TGTGCCAGCAGCTTTAACGGAGATCAGCCCCAGCATTTT.

This chain connects TRBV28 to TRBJ1-1; 12 bases line up with TRBD1. V shed 11 bases and J 0 bases; nucleotides not matched to a gene: 19. CDR3 length: 19 amino acids. In germline, CDR1 is MDHEN, CDR2 SYDVKM. The CDR3: CASPGVAGTGGDMNTEAFF. CDR3 nucleotide sequence: TGTGCCTCCCCAGGGGTTGCCGGGACAGGGGGCGATATGAACACTGAAGCTTTCTTT.

This clone was seen only a few times. The chain combines TRBV7-9 with TRBJ2-2, with 10 bases fitting TRBD2. J gave up 1 base and V 8 bases, and 7 bases lay outside the gene matches. Germline V gives CDR1 SEHNR, CDR2 FQNEAQ (reference sequence). CDR3 length: 16 residues. CDR3: CASLASGGMNTGELFF. The CDR3 bases are TGTGCCAGCCTCGCTAGCGGGGGAATGAACACCGGGGAGCTGTTTTTT.

This clone occurred a few times. The chain recombines TRBV6-1 with TRBJ1-2; 9 bases map to TRBD1. This CDR3 comprises 15 residues. With 4 bases clipped from V and 8 bases from J, the junction kept 11 bases outside the gene matches. Germline V gives CDR1 MNHNS, CDR2 SASEGT. The CDR3 region is CASSAQQGALGGYTF. The CDR3, as DNA: TGTGCCAGCAGTGCCCAACAGGGGGCCTTGGGAGGCTACACCTTC.